This T cell receptor (beta chain) was recorded in a study of blood T cell repertoires in COVID-19. The wider study: Whether acute or convalescent, the COVID-19 samples came from the United States, Italy and Spain. T cells, B-cell-depleted T cells, or PBMCs provided the cDNA or gDNA that served as material.

Some clones are missing from TCRdb's copy, which holds only in-frame ones; the method was immunoSEQ multiplex PCR. This table holds fewer than 85,000 clones, 80% to 90% found once. Germline loops: CDR1 DFQATT, CDR2 SNEGSKA (reference sequence). V lost 0 bases to trimming and J lost 16 bases, with 12 bases between them. The CDR3 spans 11 residues. This chain joins TRBV20-1 and TRBJ1-4, with D possibly matching TRBD1 (5 bases). The sequence derives from a man between 45 and 60 years old with active COVID-19. What was sequenced was peripheral blood. The CDR3 reads CSARELTQGFF. For the CDR3, the DNA is TGCAGTGCTAGAGAACTGACGCAGGGGTTTTTT.